These T cell receptor beta chains were read from a single sample in a study of T cell responses to AZD1222 COVID-19 vaccine. The table came from immunoSEQ multiplex PCR; TCRdb's copy has only in-frame clones and leaves some out. The data hold some 64,000 clones, with 84% observed a single time. Specimen: peripheral blood, collected on day 0 of AZD1222 vaccination. The receptors originated from an adult in good health. The CDR3 runs from the conserved cysteine through the conserved F or W. Fields, in order: V gene, D gene, clone size, J gene, CDR3 DNA, CDR3 protein. A D gene is named only where the DNA matches it firmly. Clone size is given for some rows only: seen once, a few or many times, or a class if the clone is expanded.

v_gene: TRBV4-1
d_gene: TRBD2
abundance: -
j_gene: TRBJ2-5
CDR3nt: TGCGCCAGCAGCCAAGAGGCGGGGGGGCCCCAAGAGACCCAGTACTTC
CDR3aa: CASSQEAGGPQETQYF

v_gene: TRBV30
d_gene: -
abundance: -
j_gene: TRBJ2-7
CDR3nt: TGTGCCTGGAGTGTAGGCCAGGGGATGTCCTACGAGCAGTACTTC
CDR3aa: CAWSVGQGMSYEQYF

v_gene: TRBV11-3
d_gene: -
abundance: -
j_gene: TRBJ2-2
CDR3nt: TGTGCCAGCAGCCGGGAACACACCGGGGAGCTGTTTTTT
CDR3aa: CASSREHTGELFF

v_gene: TRBV19
d_gene: -
abundance: -
j_gene: TRBJ2-1
CDR3nt: TGTGCCAGTAGTCCCAGGGCCGGGACTGTCAATGAGCAGTTCTTC
CDR3aa: CASSPRAGTVNEQFF

v_gene: TRBV7-2
d_gene: -
abundance: -
j_gene: TRBJ1-1
CDR3nt: TGTGCCAGCAGCGAACACCCGAACACTGAAGCTTTCTTT
CDR3aa: CASSEHPNTEAFF

v_gene: TRBV7-2
d_gene: TRBD1
abundance: -
j_gene: TRBJ1-3
CDR3nt: TGTGCCAGCAGCCGGGCCCCGGGACAGAGAAACACCATATATTTT
CDR3aa: CASSRAPGQRNTIYF

v_gene: TRBV7-9
d_gene: -
abundance: -
j_gene: TRBJ2-7
CDR3nt: TGTGCCAGCAGCATTTGGGTGGCCGGGGGAGCCTACGAGCAGTACTTC
CDR3aa: CASSIWVAGGAYEQYF

v_gene: TRBV5-1
d_gene: -
abundance: -
j_gene: TRBJ1-4
CDR3nt: TGCGCCAGCAGCTTGGCGCCTCAGGGAGGAGGTGAAAAACTGTTTTTT
CDR3aa: CASSLAPQGGGEKLFF

v_gene: TRBV6-1
d_gene: -
abundance: -
j_gene: TRBJ1-4
CDR3nt: TGTGCCAGCAGTGAGTCGGGCGCCTGGGTGTTTTTT
CDR3aa: CASSESGAWVFF

v_gene: TRBV7-6
d_gene: -
abundance: -
j_gene: TRBJ2-3
CDR3nt: TGTGCCAGCAGCCCACTACTGGAAGATACGCAGTATTTT
CDR3aa: CASSPLLEDTQYF

v_gene: TRBV2
d_gene: TRBD1
abundance: -
j_gene: TRBJ2-2
CDR3nt: TGTGCCAGCAGCTCACCCGGGACAGGAAGCGGCACCGGGGAGCTGTTTTTT
CDR3aa: CASSSPGTGSGTGELFF

v_gene: TRBV11-2
d_gene: TRBD2
abundance: -
j_gene: TRBJ2-1
CDR3nt: TGTGCCAGCAGTTCCCCGGGGGAGCGGGGGAGCTCCTACAATGAGCAGTTCTTC
CDR3aa: CASSSPGERGSSYNEQFF

v_gene: TRBV6-5
d_gene: TRBD2
abundance: -
j_gene: TRBJ2-5
CDR3nt: TGTGCCAGCAGCCAGCGGGGCGGGGGAGAGACCCAGTACTTC
CDR3aa: CASSQRGGGETQYF

v_gene: TRBV6-1
d_gene: -
abundance: medium-sized
j_gene: TRBJ1-2
CDR3nt: TGTGCCAGCAGTGAAGCCAGCTTTACCGTCGAAAACTATGGCTACACCTTC
CDR3aa: CASSEASFTVENYGYTF

v_gene: TRBV5-8
d_gene: -
abundance: once
j_gene: TRBJ2-3
CDR3nt: TGTGCCAGCAGCAGGCCAGGGACGCAGTATTTT
CDR3aa: CASSRPGTQYF

v_gene: TRBV12-3/TRBV12-4
d_gene: -
abundance: few
j_gene: TRBJ1-1
CDR3nt: TGTGCCAGCAGTCTACAGCCAACTGAAGCTTTCTTT
CDR3aa: CASSLQPTEAFF

v_gene: TRBV7-6
d_gene: TRBD1
abundance: -
j_gene: TRBJ2-5
CDR3nt: TGTGCCAGCAGCTGGATACAGGGGGCGAAAGAGACCCAGTACTTC
CDR3aa: CASSWIQGAKETQYF

v_gene: TRBV30
d_gene: -
abundance: few
j_gene: TRBJ1-4
CDR3nt: TGTGCCTGGAGGGAGAAGGGGGAAAATGAAAAACTGTTTTTT
CDR3aa: CAWREKGENEKLFF

v_gene: TRBV5-1
d_gene: TRBD1
abundance: once
j_gene: TRBJ1-2
CDR3nt: TGCGCCAGCAGCTCGACAGGGGGCGATCCCTATGGCTACACCTTC
CDR3aa: CASSSTGGDPYGYTF

v_gene: TRBV7-9
d_gene: -
abundance: -
j_gene: TRBJ2-4
CDR3nt: TGTGCCAGCAGCGGGCTGGGGGGCATTCAGTACTTC
CDR3aa: CASSGLGGIQYF

v_gene: TRBV18
d_gene: -
abundance: -
j_gene: TRBJ2-7
CDR3nt: TGTGCCAGCTCACCAGGACCGGACAGTTCCTACGAGCAGTACTTC
CDR3aa: CASSPGPDSSYEQYF

v_gene: TRBV6-5
d_gene: -
abundance: -
j_gene: TRBJ2-3
CDR3nt: TGTGCCAGCAGTTACGTTCTGTGGGATACGCAGTATTTT
CDR3aa: CASSYVLWDTQYF

v_gene: TRBV7-9
d_gene: -
abundance: -
j_gene: TRBJ2-7
CDR3nt: TGTGCCAGCCTCACCGACCACTACGAGCAGTACTTC
CDR3aa: CASLTDHYEQYF

v_gene: TRBV6-1
d_gene: -
abundance: -
j_gene: TRBJ1-5
CDR3nt: TGTGCCAGCAGTGATATCGGGGAGAATCAGCCCCAGCATTTT
CDR3aa: CASSDIGENQPQHF

v_gene: TRBV9
d_gene: TRBD2
abundance: -
j_gene: TRBJ2-7
CDR3nt: TGTGCCAGCAGCGTAGGTTCTAGCGGGTCCTACGAGCAGTACTTC
CDR3aa: CASSVGSSGSYEQYF

v_gene: TRBV21-1
d_gene: -
abundance: few
j_gene: TRBJ1-2
CDR3nt: TGTGCCAGCAGTGGGGGGGGCAACTATGGCTACACCTTC
CDR3aa: CASSGGGNYGYTF

v_gene: TRBV9
d_gene: TRBD2
abundance: -
j_gene: TRBJ2-1
CDR3nt: TGTGCCAGCAGCTTTAGACTAGCCCATGAGCAGTTCTTC
CDR3aa: CASSFRLAHEQFF

v_gene: TRBV4-2
d_gene: -
abundance: -
j_gene: TRBJ1-1
CDR3nt: TGTGCCAGCAGCCGGGTGGACATTACCACTGAAGCTTTCTTT
CDR3aa: CASSRVDITTEAFF

v_gene: TRBV3-1/TRBV3-2
d_gene: TRBD1
abundance: -
j_gene: TRBJ1-1
CDR3nt: TGTGCCAGCAGCCAACCCTGGCAGGGGGTGAACACTGAAGCTTTCTTT
CDR3aa: CASSQPWQGVNTEAFF

v_gene: TRBV18
d_gene: -
abundance: -
j_gene: TRBJ2-7
CDR3nt: TGTGCCAGCTCCCCAGGGAAAGGGACCTACGAGCAGTACTTC
CDR3aa: CASSPGKGTYEQYF

v_gene: TRBV7-9
d_gene: -
abundance: -
j_gene: TRBJ1-2
CDR3nt: TGTGCCAGCAGCTTAAGCCAGGGCCAAGGCTACACCTTC
CDR3aa: CASSLSQGQGYTF

v_gene: TRBV18
d_gene: -
abundance: -
j_gene: TRBJ1-5
CDR3nt: TGTGCCAGCTCCGAACTGGCCCGGGTTGCGAGCAATCAGCCCCAGCATTTT
CDR3aa: CASSELARVASNQPQHF

v_gene: TRBV7-2
d_gene: -
abundance: -
j_gene: TRBJ2-5
CDR3nt: TGTGCCAGCAGCCTTGGGGGGAGGCGGGAGACCCAGTACTTC
CDR3aa: CASSLGGRRETQYF

v_gene: TRBV10-3
d_gene: TRBD2
abundance: -
j_gene: TRBJ2-3
CDR3nt: TGTGCCGCCTATAGCGGGGGGGCCCCAGATACGCAGTATTTT
CDR3aa: CAAYSGGAPDTQYF

v_gene: TRBV2
d_gene: -
abundance: few
j_gene: TRBJ1-5
CDR3nt: TGTGCCAGCAGTGCAGGGAATCAGCCCCAGCATTTT
CDR3aa: CASSAGNQPQHF

v_gene: TRBV9
d_gene: -
abundance: -
j_gene: TRBJ1-6
CDR3nt: TGTGCCAGCAGCGCCCGAGCTGAGCATTCACCCCTCCACTTT
CDR3aa: CASSARAEHSPLHF

v_gene: TRBV5-1
d_gene: -
abundance: -
j_gene: TRBJ1-5
CDR3nt: TGCGCCAGCAGCTTGAGCTCGGGGTTTGAGCCCCAGCATTTT
CDR3aa: CASSLSSGFEPQHF

v_gene: TRBV11-2
d_gene: TRBD1
abundance: -
j_gene: TRBJ2-5
CDR3nt: TGTGCCAGCAGCGTGGGACAGATACAAGAGACCCAGTACTTC
CDR3aa: CASSVGQIQETQYF

v_gene: TRBV3-1/TRBV3-2
d_gene: TRBD1
abundance: -
j_gene: TRBJ1-6
CDR3nt: TGTGCCAGCAGCGCTACAGGGGCCGACTCACCCCTCCACTTT
CDR3aa: CASSATGADSPLHF

v_gene: TRBV11-2
d_gene: -
abundance: -
j_gene: TRBJ1-1
CDR3nt: TGTGCCAGCAGCTGGGGGCAAACTGAAGCTTTCTTT
CDR3aa: CASSWGQTEAFF

v_gene: TRBV28
d_gene: -
abundance: -
j_gene: TRBJ1-2
CDR3nt: TGTGCCAGCAGAGGGGGGCTCGGCTACACCTTC
CDR3aa: CASRGGLGYTF

v_gene: TRBV25-1
d_gene: -
abundance: -
j_gene: TRBJ1-2
CDR3nt: TGTGCCAGCGCTCAGGGGAAGGGCTATGGCTACACCTTC
CDR3aa: CASAQGKGYGYTF